Listed below are T cell receptor beta chains from one sample, sequenced in a study of regulatory T cells in long-lasting Graves disease. Via MiXCR, TCRdb re-called the multiplex PCR reads, giving one row per CDR3 protein. The sample carries 350,000 to 550,000 distinct CDR3 sequences, less than 20% recorded once. This same sample was also taken into another study, of T cells in Graves' hyperthyroidism and ophthalmopathy.

The sequencing here drew on peripheral blood mononuclear cells (PBMCs), taken at new diagnosis, from a patient treated with antithyroid drugs. The receptors were gathered from a woman aged 18-30 years with Graves disease. CDR3s leave out the opening cysteine and the closing phenylalanine or tryptophan. Each record gives: V gene, D gene, clone size, CDR3 length, CDR3 protein. D genes are given only for firm matches. Size tells how often a clone was seen (once, few, many) or the class of an expanded clone, and some rows leave it out.

V gene: TRBV15
D gene: .
clone size: .
CDR3 length: 10
CDR3 protein: ATSIEGNTIY

V gene: TRBV6-9
D gene: TRBD2
clone size: .
CDR3 length: 16
CDR3 protein: ASSYPPVLAVNTGELF

V gene: TRBV11-2
D gene: TRBD1
clone size: many
CDR3 length: 16
CDR3 protein: ASSPSGQQGLAKNIQY

V gene: TRBV7-3
D gene: .
clone size: few
CDR3 length: 13
CDR3 protein: ASSPPSQGNYGYT

V gene: TRBV7-2
D gene: TRBD2
clone size: .
CDR3 length: 13
CDR3 protein: ASSFGTSGSDEQF

V gene: TRBV5-5
D gene: TRBD1
clone size: .
CDR3 length: 14
CDR3 protein: ASSLGGTELNTEAF

V gene: TRBV9
D gene: TRBD1
clone size: .
CDR3 length: 14
CDR3 protein: ASSVGTGEYNSPLH

V gene: TRBV4-1
D gene: .
clone size: .
CDR3 length: 13
CDR3 protein: ASSQDLDGGNEQF

V gene: TRBV30
D gene: .
clone size: few
CDR3 length: 12
CDR3 protein: AWSVFWEFGELF

V gene: TRBV28
D gene: .
clone size: many
CDR3 length: 10
CDR3 protein: ASSLAPDEQF

V gene: TRBV6-2/TRBV6-3
D gene: .
clone size: .
CDR3 length: 13
CDR3 protein: ATCEGAGGSYEQY

V gene: TRBV7-6
D gene: TRBD2
clone size: .
CDR3 length: 15
CDR3 protein: ASSPRFSGDWYNEQF

V gene: TRBV5-1
D gene: TRBD2
clone size: .
CDR3 length: 15
CDR3 protein: ASSLEASGNSGNEQF

V gene: TRBV7-2
D gene: TRBD1
clone size: few
CDR3 length: 12
CDR3 protein: ASSLARDRAAQY

V gene: TRBV7-2
D gene: .
clone size: few
CDR3 length: 14
CDR3 protein: ASSPRHGRLATEAF

V gene: TRBV7-2
D gene: TRBD2
clone size: many
CDR3 length: 12
CDR3 protein: ASSPGLRSYEQY

V gene: TRBV5-6
D gene: .
clone size: many
CDR3 length: 12
CDR3 protein: ASSLLWGASEQY

V gene: TRBV28
D gene: TRBD2
clone size: .
CDR3 length: 12
CDR3 protein: ARGLAGPQETQY

V gene: TRBV20-1
D gene: .
clone size: few
CDR3 length: 12
CDR3 protein: SARDWGQTYEQY

V gene: TRBV29-1
D gene: .
clone size: many
CDR3 length: 10
CDR3 protein: SVGQLNNEQF

V gene: TRBV3-1
D gene: TRBD2
clone size: few
CDR3 length: 18
CDR3 protein: ASSQTVGTSGRGRTGELF

V gene: TRBV28
D gene: .
clone size: many
CDR3 length: 15
CDR3 protein: ASSGGTASSYNSPLH